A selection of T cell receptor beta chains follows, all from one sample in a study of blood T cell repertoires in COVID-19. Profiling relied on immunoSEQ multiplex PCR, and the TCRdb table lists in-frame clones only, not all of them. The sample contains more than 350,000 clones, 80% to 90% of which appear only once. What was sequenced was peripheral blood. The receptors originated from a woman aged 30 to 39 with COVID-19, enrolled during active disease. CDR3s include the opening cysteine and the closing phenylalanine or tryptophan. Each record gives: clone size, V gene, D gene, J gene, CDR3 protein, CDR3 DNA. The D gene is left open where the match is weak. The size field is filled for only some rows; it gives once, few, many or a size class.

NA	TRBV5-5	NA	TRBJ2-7	CASSLGPSSVPYEQYF	TGTGCCAGCAGCCTGGGCCCCTCTAGTGTCCCTTACGAGCAGTACTTC
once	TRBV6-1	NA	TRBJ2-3	CASSDRGSGDTQYF	TGTGCCAGCAGTGACAGGGGATCGGGAGATACGCAGTATTTT
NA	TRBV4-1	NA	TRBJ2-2	CASSRAWVDSINTGELFF	TGCGCCAGCAGCCGGGCGTGGGTCGACAGCATAAACACCGGGGAGCTGTTTTTT
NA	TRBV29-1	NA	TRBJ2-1	CSVGGRANEQFF	TGCAGCGTTGGAGGTAGAGCCAATGAGCAGTTCTTC
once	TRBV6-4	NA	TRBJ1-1	CASSNRPNTEAFF	TGTGCCAGCAGTAACAGGCCGAACACTGAAGCTTTCTTT
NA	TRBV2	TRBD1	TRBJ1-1	CASGGTAILEAFF	TGTGCCAGCGGCGGGACAGCTATCCTTGAAGCTTTCTTT
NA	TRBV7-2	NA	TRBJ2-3	CASSFTSGSTDTQYF	TGTGCCAGCAGCTTTACCAGCGGTAGCACAGATACGCAGTATTTT
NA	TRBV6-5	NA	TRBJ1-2	CASSYRPRQDNYGYTF	TGTGCCAGCAGTTACCGACCTAGACAGGACAACTATGGCTACACCTTC
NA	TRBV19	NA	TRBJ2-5	CASSARLFGETQYF	TGTGCCAGTAGTGCCCGCCTCTTCGGGGAGACCCAGTACTTC
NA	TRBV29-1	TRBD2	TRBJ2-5	CSAAPSGGQETQYF	TGCAGCGCCGCCCCTAGCGGTGGCCAAGAGACCCAGTACTTC
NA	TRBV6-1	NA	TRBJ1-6	CASSEPQGRASPLHF	TGTGCCAGCAGTGAACCCCAGGGGAGGGCTTCACCCCTCCACTTT
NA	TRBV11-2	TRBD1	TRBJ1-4	CASSLGGTATNEKLFF	TGTGCCAGCAGCTTAGGAGGGACAGCAACTAATGAAAAACTGTTTTTT
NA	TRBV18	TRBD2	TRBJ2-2	CASSQRGDNTGELFF	TGTGCCAGCTCACAACGGGGGGATAACACCGGGGAGCTGTTTTTT
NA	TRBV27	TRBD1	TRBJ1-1	CASSWGAGGSEAFF	TGTGCCAGCAGTTGGGGAGCAGGGGGTTCTGAAGCTTTCTTT
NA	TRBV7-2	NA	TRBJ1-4	CASSSEVEKLFF	TGTGCCAGCAGCTCGGAGGTCGAAAAACTGTTTTTT
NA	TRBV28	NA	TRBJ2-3	CASTSEVGTLRSQYF	TGTGCCAGCACCTCGGAGGTGGGGACTCTGCGATCGCAGTATTTT
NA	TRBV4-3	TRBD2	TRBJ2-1	CASSQVSGTSGRARNEQFF	TGCGCCAGCAGCCAAGTTTCCGGGACTAGCGGGAGGGCCCGGAATGAGCAGTTCTTC
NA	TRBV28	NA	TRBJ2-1	CASSFGPPRRGGLNEQFF	TGTGCCAGCAGTTTTGGGCCCCCAAGAAGGGGGGGACTCAATGAGCAGTTCTTC
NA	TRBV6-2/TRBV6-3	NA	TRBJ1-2	CASSYGGTDYGYTF	TGTGCCAGCAGTTACGGGGGGACTGACTATGGCTACACCTTC
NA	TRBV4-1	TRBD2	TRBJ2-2	CASSQPPGLAGVGTGELFF	TGCGCCAGCAGCCAACCGCCGGGACTAGCGGGAGTAGGCACCGGGGAGCTGTTTTTT
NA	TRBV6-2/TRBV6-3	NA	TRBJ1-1	CASSYQNLRRGPGDTEAFF	TGTGCCAGCAGTTACCAAAACCTCCGACGCGGGCCGGGGGACACTGAAGCTTTCTTT
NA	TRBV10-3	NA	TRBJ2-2	CAISGRGSPTGELFF	TGTGCCATCAGTGGAAGGGGGTCCCCAACCGGGGAGCTGTTTTTT
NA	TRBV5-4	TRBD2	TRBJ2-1	CASSLDLREGNEQFF	TGTGCCAGCAGCTTGGATTTGCGGGAGGGCAATGAGCAGTTCTTC
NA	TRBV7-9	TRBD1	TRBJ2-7	CASSRNRGIGEQYF	TGTGCCAGCAGCCGCAACAGGGGGATAGGCGAGCAGTACTTC
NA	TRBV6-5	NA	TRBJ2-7	CASSYSIRLYEQYF	TGTGCCAGCAGTTACTCGATCAGGTTATACGAGCAGTACTTC
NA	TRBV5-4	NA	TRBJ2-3	CASSQGRYSTDTQYF	TGTGCCAGCAGTCAGGGAAGGTATAGCACAGATACGCAGTATTTT
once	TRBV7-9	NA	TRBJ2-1	CASSLMAEYNEQFF	TGTGCCAGCAGCTTGATGGCGGAGTACAATGAGCAGTTCTTC
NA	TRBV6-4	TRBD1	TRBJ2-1	CASSYRGKQFF	TGTGCCAGCAGCTACAGGGGGAAGCAGTTCTTC
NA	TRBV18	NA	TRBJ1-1	CASSSGTEAFF	TGTGCCAGCTCCTCCGGGACTGAAGCTTTCTTT
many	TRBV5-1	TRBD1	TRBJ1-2	CASSSLMTGLDYGYTF	TGCGCCAGCAGCTCGCTTATGACAGGGCTGGACTATGGCTACACCTTC
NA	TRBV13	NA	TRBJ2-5	CASSMNPRGQETQYF	TGTGCCAGCAGTATGAATCCGCGGGGACAGGAGACCCAGTACTTC
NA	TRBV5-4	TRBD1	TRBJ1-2	CASSLDGTGGLYGYTF	TGTGCCAGCAGCTTGGATGGGACAGGGGGCCTCTATGGCTACACCTTC
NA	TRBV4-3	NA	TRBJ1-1	CASSQGMRGFEAFF	TGCGCCAGCAGCCAAGGAATGAGGGGGTTTGAAGCTTTCTTT
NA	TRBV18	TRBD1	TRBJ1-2	CASSPQDRTPYGYTF	TGTGCCAGCTCACCACAGGACAGGACCCCCTATGGCTACACCTTC
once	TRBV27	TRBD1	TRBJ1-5	CASSLSGRGRNQPQHF	TGTGCCAGCAGTTTATCGGGCAGGGGGAGAAATCAGCCCCAGCATTTT
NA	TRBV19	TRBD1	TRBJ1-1	CASSILGRTGMNTEAFF	TGTGCCAGTAGTATTCTGGGCCGGACAGGAATGAACACTGAAGCTTTCTTT
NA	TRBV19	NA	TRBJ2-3	CASSIRTRTDTQYF	TGTGCCAGTAGTATAAGGACACGGACCGATACGCAGTATTTT
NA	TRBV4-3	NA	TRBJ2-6	CASSPDRSPSGANVLTF	TGCGCCAGCAGCCCGGACAGAAGTCCCTCTGGGGCCAACGTCCTGACTTTC
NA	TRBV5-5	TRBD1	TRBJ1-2	CASSLSPTGIDGYTF	TGTGCCAGCAGCTTGTCGCCGACAGGGATTGATGGCTACACCTTC
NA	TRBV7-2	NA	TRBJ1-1	CASSAGRGTTEAFF	TGTGCCAGCAGCGCCGGGAGGGGAACGACCGAAGCTTTCTTT
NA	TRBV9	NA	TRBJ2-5	CASSVAPGGTQYF	TGTGCCAGCAGCGTAGCCCCCGGTGGGACCCAGTACTTC
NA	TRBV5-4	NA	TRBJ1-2	CASSSDRRYGYTF	TGTGCCAGCAGCTCAGACAGAAGATATGGCTACACCTTC